Listed here is a single T cell receptor beta chain. Its antigen is unknown. The entry originates in a study of T cell responses to AZD1222 COVID-19 vaccine. V was cut by 4 bases and J by 3 bases, with 13 bases left in between. The germline CDR1 and CDR2 sequences are SGDLS and YYNGEE. The CDR3 contains 15 residues. Study observations and caveats: Reports say nearly half of spike-specific TCRs go after unmutated variant regions. Two doses of AZD1222 preceded a rise in Spike-specific TCR breadth and depth. Among vaccine-associated CD4 TCRs, coverage spanned spike, with dominance at 160-218 and 743-854.

Second-dose intervals of approximately 4 or approximately 12 weeks were pooled. Using immunoSEQ multiplex PCR, the repertoire was profiled, and TCRdb retains in-frame clones only, with some absent. The table lists roughly 150,000 clones, over 90% of them singletons. The rearrangement uses TRBV9 and TRBJ1-4; D gene ambiguous. The specimen was peripheral blood, collected 28 days after the second AZD1222 dose. The TCR originated in an adult who received the AZD1222 COVID-19 vaccine. CDR3 sequence: CASSPNPEPNEKLFF. CDR3 nucleotides: TGTGCCAGCAGCCCCAATCCTGAGCCTAATGAAAAACTGTTTTTT.